Reported below is one TCR beta chain. Antigen unknown. Treatment: oral pan-JAK inhibitor, 5-10 mg twice daily. These data originate in a study of CD8+ T cells in alopecia areata. Across the study: Those patients who were treated received oral tofacitinib, which was given at 5 to 10 mg twice daily for moderate-to-severe alopecia areata.

Sequencing relied on a cDNA template that was reverse transcribed from extracted RNA. Sequencing was performed with immunoSEQ multiplex PCR; in TCRdb, only in-frame clones are kept and a portion is missing. The sample holds about 290,000 clones; roughly 60% are singletons and the top ten take approximately 1.8%. Germline CDR1 and CDR2: ENHRY and SYGVKD. V lost 3 bases, J lost 6 bases, and 5 bases stayed unmatched. This CDR3 is built from 15 residues. Notes on the study in general: Uncertain still, given a single nonresponder, is whether baseline CD8+ expansion links to response.

The receptor's source is a human donor with alopecia areata. The rearrangement uses TRBV10-3 and TRBJ1-4, with 9 positions matching TRBD1. Sequencing was performed on CD4+ T cells sorted from blood, taken at week 24, from a patient treated with tofacitinib. The CDR3 nucleotides are TGTGCCATCAGTGACCTGGGACAGGGAGATGAAAAACTGTTTTTT. This codes for CAISDLGQGDEKLFF.